This TCR beta chain was documented in a study of T cell responses to AZD1222 COVID-19 vaccine. This CDR3 has 14 amino acids. With 3 bases removed from V and 5 bases from J, the gap between germline ends came to 14 bases. The V gene's germline CDR1 is MGHRA and CDR2 YSYEKL. Study-wide results and limits: Most donors were white British and more were female, and clonal diversity was possibly underestimated.

This clone was detected a few times. The antigen is not known. The method was immunoSEQ multiplex PCR; TCRdb's version includes in-frame clones alone and lacks a portion of them. The data contain 72,000 or so clones, less than 85% of them singletons. The receptor's source is an adult in good health. This chain joins TRBV4-1 and TRBJ2-7, with a tentative D call TRBD1 (6 bases). The material sequenced was peripheral blood, taken on day 0 of AZD1222 vaccination. The CDR3 DNA reads TGCGCCAGCAGCCAGAATCCCAGGGGTGACGAGCAGTACTTC. Its protein is CASSQNPRGDEQYF.